The 4 T cell receptor beta chains reported below all come from one sample, sequenced in a study of cytomegalovirus exposure and HLA in healthy donors. This PCR relied on a set of 60 Vbeta primers and 13 Jbeta primers. Produced via immunoSEQ multiplex PCR; TCRdb's table is partial and in-frame only. The sample consists of roughly 120,000 clones, 70% to 80% of them appearing once. The sequencing sample was made of PBMCs. The receptor source for this set is a woman between 40 and 55 years old in good health and CMV-seropositive.

The chain couples TRBV5-1 to TRBJ2-5, with 10 bases matching TRBD2. This CDR3 has 16 amino acids. With 1 base clipped from V and 2 bases from J, the junction kept 5 bases outside the gene matches. In germline, CDR1 is SGHRS, CDR2 YFSETQ. CDR3 nucleotides: TGCGCCAGCAGCTTGAACCCAGCGGGGGGGCAAGAGACCCAGTACTTC. It encodes CASSLNPAGGQETQYF.

This chain joins TRBV4-3 and TRBJ2-7; perhaps TRBD1 as D (6 bases). Germline-derived CDR1 and CDR2 are LGHNA and YSLEER. The CDR3 spans 16 residues. V was trimmed by 4 bases and J by 3 bases, leaving 19 bases between them. In DNA form, the CDR3 reads TGCGCCAGCAGCCCATACCCAGGACAGATGAGCTACGAGCAGTACTTC. Translating gives CASSPYPGQMSYEQYF.

The V gene is TRBV25-1, the J gene TRBJ1-5; no clear D. Germline V lookup: CDR1 MGHDK, CDR2 SYGVNS. Trimming took 6 bases from V and 3 from J, leaving 15 bases between them. The CDR3 covers 15 residues. The DNA for the CDR3 is TGTGCCAGCAGACAAACACCTTACCTCAATCAGCCCCAGCATTTT. This sequence encodes CASRQTPYLNQPQHF.

In this sample, this clone is hyperexpanded. In the same sample, other DNA sequences code for this CDR3. V gene TRBV13 combines with J gene TRBJ2-3; no clear D. V dropped 5 bases and J dropped 1 base, with 13 bases sitting between them. Germline-derived CDR1 and CDR2 are PRHDT and FYEKMQ (reference sequence). The CDR3 loop spans 15 amino acids. CDR3 in amino acids: CASSPTLGGTDTQYF. CDR3 coding DNA: TGTGCCAGCAGCCCGACACTGGGTGGCACAGATACGCAGTATTTT.